The clone carrying this T cell receptor beta chain was detected only a few times. The CDR3 covers 14 residues. The V gene end was trimmed by 5 bases and the J gene end by 3 bases; junction bases not matched to a gene: 6. The germline CDR1 and CDR2 sequences are MGHRA and YSYEKL. The use of a sample-barcoded 5' primer and a J-beta primer mix characterized a second PCR of 7 to 11 cycles. Each cDNA molecule was tagged by a template-switch adaptor with 12 random nucleotides. TCRdb used MiXCR to reprocess the 5' RACE reads, holding one entry per CDR3 protein. The table shows approximately 1,000,000 distinct CDR3 sequences, with around 43% occurring only once. This record comes from a study of blood T cells in healthy people across ages.

The sequence came from a woman aged 60-75 years in good health. This chain joins TRBV4-1 and TRBJ2-7; 8 bases line up with TRBD1. Sequenced: blood. The DNA of the CDR3 is TGCGCCAGCAGCGAGGGGGACAGGAGCTACGAGCAGTACTTC. This gives the protein CASSEGDRSYEQYF.